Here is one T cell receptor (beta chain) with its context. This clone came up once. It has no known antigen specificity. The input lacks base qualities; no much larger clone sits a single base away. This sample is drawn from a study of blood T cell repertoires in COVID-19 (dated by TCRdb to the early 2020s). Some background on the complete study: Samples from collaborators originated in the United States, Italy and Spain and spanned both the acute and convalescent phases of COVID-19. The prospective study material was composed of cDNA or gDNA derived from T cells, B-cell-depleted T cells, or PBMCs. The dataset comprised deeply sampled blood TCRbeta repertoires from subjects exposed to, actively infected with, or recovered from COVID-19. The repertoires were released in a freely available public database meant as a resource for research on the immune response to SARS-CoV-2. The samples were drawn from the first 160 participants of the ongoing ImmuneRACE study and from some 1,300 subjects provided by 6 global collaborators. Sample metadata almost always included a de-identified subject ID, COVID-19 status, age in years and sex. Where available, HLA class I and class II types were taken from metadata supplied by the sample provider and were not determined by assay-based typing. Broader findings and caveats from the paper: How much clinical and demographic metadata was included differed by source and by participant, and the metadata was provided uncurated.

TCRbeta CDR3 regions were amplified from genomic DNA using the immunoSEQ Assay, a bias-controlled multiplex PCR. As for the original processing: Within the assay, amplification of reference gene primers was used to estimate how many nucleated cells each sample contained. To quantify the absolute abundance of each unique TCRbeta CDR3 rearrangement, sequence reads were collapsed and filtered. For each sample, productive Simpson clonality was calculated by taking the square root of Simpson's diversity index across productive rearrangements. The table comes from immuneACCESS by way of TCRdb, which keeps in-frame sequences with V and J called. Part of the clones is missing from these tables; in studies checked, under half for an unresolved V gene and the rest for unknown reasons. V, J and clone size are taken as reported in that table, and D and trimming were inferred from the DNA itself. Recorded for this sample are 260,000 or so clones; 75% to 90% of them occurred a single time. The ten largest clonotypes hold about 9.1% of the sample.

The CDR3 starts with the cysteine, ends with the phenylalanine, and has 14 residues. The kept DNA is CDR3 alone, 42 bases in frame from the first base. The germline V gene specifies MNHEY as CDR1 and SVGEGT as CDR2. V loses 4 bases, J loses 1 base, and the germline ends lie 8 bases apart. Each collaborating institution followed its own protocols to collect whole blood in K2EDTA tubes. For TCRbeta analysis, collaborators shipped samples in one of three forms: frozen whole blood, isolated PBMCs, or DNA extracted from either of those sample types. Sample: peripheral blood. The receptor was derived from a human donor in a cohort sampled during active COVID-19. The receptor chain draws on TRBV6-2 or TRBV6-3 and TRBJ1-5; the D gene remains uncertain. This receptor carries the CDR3 CASSLSGSNQPQHF. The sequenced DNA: TGTGCCAGCAGTTTGTCCGGGAGCAATCAGCCCCAGCATTTT.